The 8 T cell receptor beta chains below were found in one sample sequenced in a study of identical twins. TCRdb passed the 5' RACE reads through MiXCR, listing each CDR3 protein once. The sample has fewer than 250,000 distinct CDR3 sequences, about 7% seen once; the top ten hold roughly 3.4%. These same data were also listed under a study on yellow fever vaccine responses in identical twins.

The specimen was memory (CD45RO+) T cells sorted from blood. Receptors originate from a woman aged 18-29 years in good health.

This rearrangement joins TRBV6-1 to TRBJ2-1, with TRBD2 matching 11 bases. The CDR3 sequence is 15 residues long. After removal of 6 bases from V and 4 bases from J, the junction contained 5 bases not matched to a gene. Germline lookup yields CDR1 MNHNS and CDR2 SASEGT. CDR3 region: CASSSGLAEYNEQFF. DNA for the CDR3: TGTGCCAGCAGCTCGGGACTAGCGGAGTACAATGAGCAGTTCTTC.

The V gene is TRBV2, the J gene TRBJ2-1; D is ambiguous. CDR1 and CDR2 from the germline V gene are SNHLY and FYNNEI. Trimming shortened V by 3 bases and J by 0 bases, and 9 bases separated the two germline ends. The CDR3 contains 15 residues. CDR3 sequence reads: CASSDPDRSYNEQFF. The CDR3, as DNA: TGTGCCAGCAGTGACCCCGACCGCTCCTACAATGAGCAGTTCTTC. Looking up the rest from reference TRBV2 and TRBJ2-1 gives the full variable domain: EPEVTQTPSHQVTQMGQEVILRCVPISNHLYFYWYRQILGQKVEFLVSFYNNEISEKSEIFDDQFSVERPDGSNFTLKIRSTKLEDSAMYFCASSDPDRSYNEQFFGPGTRLTVL.

Many counts were recorded for this clonotype. The rearrangement joins TRBV7-8 to TRBJ2-1; D gene uncertain. CDR1 is SGHVS and CDR2 is FQNEAQ in the germline V gene. The germline V and J ends were trimmed by 7 bases and 0 bases, with 10 bases remaining between them. This CDR3 comprises 14 residues. The CDR3 sequence: CASTGRASYNEQFF. The CDR3 coding sequence is TGTGCCAGCACAGGTCGGGCCTCCTACAATGAGCAGTTCTTC.

This clonotype was counted between two and nine times. The chain combines TRBV24-1 with TRBJ2-3, with TRBD1 as a possible D gene (5 bases). This CDR3 comprises 13 residues. The germline gives CDR1 KGHDR, CDR2 SFDVKD. Trimming cost V 5 bases and J 6 bases, with 11 bases left between them. CDR3 loop: CATSAQGLDTQYF. CDR3 nucleotide sequence: TGTGCCACCAGTGCGCAGGGTTTGGATACGCAGTATTTT.

This clonotype has at least ten counts. The chain is built from TRBV27 and TRBJ2-7; no firm D call. This CDR3 is built from 14 residues. Germline V gene data show CDR1 as MNHEY and CDR2 as SMNVEV (reference sequence). The germline V and J ends were trimmed by 2 bases and 2 bases, with 10 bases remaining between them. In DNA form, the CDR3 reads TGTGCCAGCAGTTTACGCAACAGAGCCTACGAGCAGTACGTC. Its protein product is CASSLRNRAYEQYV.

In its sample, this clonotype was seen a few times. The chain has TRBV15 and TRBJ2-1; TRBD2 is a possible D gene (6 bases). V was shortened by 3 bases and J by 6 bases, with 18 bases between the two germline ends. Per the germline V gene, CDR1 is LNHNV and CDR2 is YYDKDF (reference sequence). This CDR3 is built from 16 residues. In DNA form, the CDR3 reads TGTGCCACCAGCAGGGCCCCGGGAGCTGGCGGCAATGAGCAGTTCTTC. This sequence encodes CATSRAPGAGGNEQFF.

This clonotype was found many times. The V gene is TRBV24-1, the J gene TRBJ1-5; D gene unclear. CDR3 length: 14 residues. The V gene's germline CDR1 is KGHDR and CDR2 SFDVKD. V lost 4 bases and J 5 bases, leaving 11 bases between the germline ends. Here the CDR3 DNA reads TGTGCCACCAGTGAGAGGCAGAGAGATCAGCCCCAGCATTTT. Protein: CATSERQRDQPQHF.

This clonotype was counted only a few times. The chain recombines TRBV9 with TRBJ2-7, with D perhaps TRBD1 (6 bases). Trimming took 3 bases from V and 0 from J, leaving 10 bases between them. The CDR3 runs to 14 residues. CDR1 and CDR2 (germline): SGDLS, YYNGEE. CDR3 bases: TGTGCCAGCAGCGCGACAGGAAACTCCTACGAGCAGTACTTC. Its protein product is CASSATGNSYEQYF.